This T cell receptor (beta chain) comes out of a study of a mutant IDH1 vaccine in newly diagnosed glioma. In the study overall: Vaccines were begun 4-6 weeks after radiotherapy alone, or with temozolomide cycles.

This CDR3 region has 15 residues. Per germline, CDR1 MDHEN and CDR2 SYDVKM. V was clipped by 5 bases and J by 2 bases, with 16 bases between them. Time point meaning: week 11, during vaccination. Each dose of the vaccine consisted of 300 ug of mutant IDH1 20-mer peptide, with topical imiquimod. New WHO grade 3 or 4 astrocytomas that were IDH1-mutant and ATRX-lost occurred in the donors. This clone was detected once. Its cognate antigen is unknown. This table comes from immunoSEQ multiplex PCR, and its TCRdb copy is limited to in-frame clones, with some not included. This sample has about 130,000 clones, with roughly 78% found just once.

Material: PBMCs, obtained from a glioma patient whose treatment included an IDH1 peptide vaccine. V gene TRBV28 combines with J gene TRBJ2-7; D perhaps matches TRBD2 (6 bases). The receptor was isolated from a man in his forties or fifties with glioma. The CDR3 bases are TGTGCCAGCAGTCCCACCAGCGGAGGGACCTACGAGCAGTACTTC. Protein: CASSPTSGGTYEQYF. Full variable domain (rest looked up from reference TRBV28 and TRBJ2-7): DVKVTQSSRYLVKRTGEKVFLECVQDMDHENMFWYRQDPGLGLRLIYFSYDVKMKEKGDIPEGYSVSREKKERFSLILESASTNQTSMYLCASSPTSGGTYEQYFGPGTRLTVT.